This T cell receptor beta chain is from a study of cytotoxic CD8 clonotypes in ibrutinib-treated CLL. Study-wide context: Responses comprised some 24 partial and 2 complete; at median about 71 months, roughly 14 remained remitted and about 12 progressed. Points from the study as a whole: Patients had baseline clonality above age-matched healthy donors, and this clonality moved with circulating CD8+ T-cell counts.

V gave up 4 bases and J gave up 8 bases, with 17 bases separating them. Germline assignment: CDR1 LNHDA and CDR2 SQIVND (reference sequence). The CDR3 consists of 14 residues. Concerning this clone: Its cognate antigen is unknown.

TCRdb keeps only in-frame clones here, not all; method: immunoSEQ multiplex PCR. The table lists under 200,000 clones, 84% of them singletons. The V gene is TRBV19, the J gene TRBJ1-2; D is unclear. The TCR originated in a human donor with chronic lymphocytic leukemia. Sequences were derived from PBMCs, sampled after 24 months of ibrutinib treatment. The CDR3 reads CASSRRDLAPGYTF. In nucleotides, the CDR3 is TGTGCCAGTAGTAGACGAGATTTGGCGCCGGGCTACACCTTC.